This passage covers 2 T cell receptor beta chains from one sample sequenced in a study of T cell repertoires in cytomegalovirus infection. Their antigens are not known. MiXCR was run by TCRdb on the reads, yielding one entry per CDR3 protein. The table has around 19,000 distinct CDR3 sequences, around 40% seen once. The sample consisted of CD8+ T cells from cultured PBMCs, taken from culture after CMV antigen stimulation. These TCRs come from a human donor in good health (CMV status not recorded). Some clones in this sample may be carry-over from other donors' samples.

The chain carries TRBV12-3 or TRBV12-4 and TRBJ1-6; D not certain. V lost 5 bases, J lost 7 bases, and 15 bases lay in between. The CDR3 has 15 amino acids. The CDR3 is CASSGKEGRNSPLHF. The CDR3 DNA is TGTGCCAGCAGTGGAAAAGAGGGTAGGAATTCACCCCTCCACTTT.

This chain connects TRBV28 to TRBJ1-2; D perhaps matches TRBD1 (6 bases). The CDR3 spans 15 residues. Looked up from germline, CDR1 is MDHEN and CDR2 is SYDVKM. V was clipped by 4 bases and J by 2 bases, with 14 bases between them. The CDR3 reads CASSSIKDRNYGYTF. The CDR3 DNA reads TGTGCCAGCAGTTCGATAAAAGACAGGAACTATGGCTACACCTTC.